One and the same sample provided the 4 T cell receptor beta chains below, sequenced in a study of response to subunit inactivated influenza vaccine (dated by TCRdb to 2017 to 2018). Library preparation employed RT-PCR. Sequencing used an Illumina HiSeq 2500. TCRdb itself trimmed the public reads at Q25 with fastp, ran MiXCR and retained productive beta chains. Rows matching on CDR3 protein sequence are summarized as one entry with the most common DNA and genes. The sample table contains 750,000 to 850,000 distinct CDR3 sequences; only one count was recorded for approximately 17% of them. The ten largest clones capture approximately 10% of the sample. The sequences come from PBMCs from blood, collected 4 to 6 days after vaccination. The receptors were gathered from a man between 50 and 59 years old who received an inactivated influenza vaccine. Donor details come from another sample of the same person, matched by shared clones.

This chain joins TRBV20-1 and TRBJ1-6; TRBD1 might be the D (5 bases). Germline CDR1 DFQATT, CDR2 SNEGSKA (reference sequence). The V gene lost 3 bases and the J gene lost 7 bases, with 10 bases spanning the gap. The CDR3 spans 13 residues. The CDR3 nucleotides read TGCAGTGCTAGCTATCAGGGAAATTCACCCCTCCACTTT. Encoded protein: CSASYQGNSPLHF.

In its sample, this clonotype was seen a few times. The chain is built from TRBV6-5 and TRBJ2-2; D is possibly TRBD2 (5 bases). CDR3 size: 18 residues. The V gene's germline CDR1 is MNHEY and CDR2 SVGAGI. Trimming removed 0 bases at V and 0 bases at J, with 14 bases between. This CDR3 reads CASSYSLAIHANTGELFF. CDR3 in DNA: TGTGCCAGCAGTTACTCCCTAGCTATCCACGCGAACACCGGGGAGCTGTTTTTT.

This clonotype was seen only a few times. V and J are TRBV29-1 and TRBJ1-5; the D gene is possibly TRBD1 (5 bases). Germline V gene data show CDR1 as SQVTM and CDR2 as ANQGSEA. The CDR3 is 13 residues long. Trimming stripped 8 bases from V and 2 bases from J, with 13 bases between. The CDR3 is CSIAGGGNQPQHF. DNA for the CDR3: TGCAGCATCGCCGGGGGGGGCAATCAGCCCCAGCATTTT.

The rearrangement joins TRBV7-2 to TRBJ2-3; TRBD2 aligns across 7 bases. In germline, CDR1 is SGHTA, CDR2 FQGNSA. The trim removed 5 bases at V and 2 bases at J, leaving 7 bases unmatched. This CDR3 spans 15 amino acids. CDR3 in amino acids: CASSSSGYPTDTQYF. The CDR3 nucleotides are TGTGCCAGCAGCAGTAGCGGGTATCCCACAGATACGCAGTATTTT.